These 2 T cell receptor beta chains came from one sample sequenced in a study of blood T cell repertoires in COVID-19. Using immunoSEQ multiplex PCR, the repertoire was profiled, and TCRdb retains in-frame clones only, with some absent. Of fewer than 200,000 clones listed, 84% are singletons. The sample was PBMCs or T cells enriched from blood (not recorded which). The receptors were sampled from a woman aged 25 to 39 who had been exposed to COVID-19.

This chain uses TRBV5-4 with TRBJ2-2; D might be TRBD2 (7 bases). Between the trimmed V and J ends, which lost 3 bases and 3 bases, there was a span of 18 bases. The germline CDR1 and CDR2 sequences are SGHNT and YYREEE (reference sequence). The CDR3 contains 17 residues. The CDR3 region has the DNA TGTGCCAGCAGCTCGAGTAGTGGGGGGGCAGACACCGGGGAGCTGTTTTTT. It specifies CASSSSSGGADTGELFF.

This sequence joins TRBV5-1 and TRBJ1-3, with 12 bases identical to TRBD1. CDR3 length: 17 residues. J gave up 1 base and V 4 bases, and 6 bases lay outside the gene matches. CDR1 SGHRS and CDR2 YFSETQ come from the germline V gene. The CDR3 here is CASSPGTGGRSGNTIYF. CDR3 DNA sequence: TGCGCCAGCAGCCCCGGGACAGGGGGCCGATCTGGAAACACCATATATTTT.